The TCR beta chain described here comes from a study of T-cell memory formation after mild COVID-19. The study's findings and limits: Within pre-infection memory, some responding clones were found, suggesting cross-reactive memory joined.

As regards this clonotype: Antigen: not known. A junction boundary mismatches the germline segment, possibly from a read error.

Germline lookup yields CDR1 SGHRS and CDR2 YFSETQ. The CDR3 is made up of 14 amino acids. Constant-segment-primed 5'RACE gave TCR alpha and TCR beta cDNA libraries with sample barcodes and UMIs. TCRdb reprocessed the 5' RACE reads via MiXCR and lists one record per CDR3 protein. Found here are tens of thousands of distinct CDR3 sequences, 20% to 25% of them singletons; the top ten hold roughly two fifths. The source is a man aged 18 to 35 who had mild COVID-19 (a few samples of this study predate the infection). Cell type and time point are not known. Sequencing used PBMCs or a T cell subset sorted from them (not recorded which). The chain employs TRBV5-1 and TRBJ1-1; 9 bases align to TRBD1. The CDR3 nucleotides are TGCGCCAGCAGCTATGACAGGGGGACCACTGAGGCTTTCTTT. Translated: CASSYDRGTTEAFF.